This T cell receptor (beta chain) was profiled in a study of early stage breast cancer tumors. Study-wide context: Most invasive tumors, twelve of 16, were ER+/PR+/HER2-.

V gave up 1 base and J gave up 4 bases, with 15 bases separating them. CDR3 length: 16 amino acids. The V gene's germline CDR1 is SGDLS and CDR2 YYNGEE. This table comes from immunoSEQ multiplex PCR, and its TCRdb copy is limited to in-frame clones, with some not included. The data contain around 11,000 clones, approximately 72% of them singletons. Regarding the study as a whole: Commonly generated sequences made up most enriched TCRB sequences shared between patients. Compared with adjacent normal breast tissue, tumors showed roughly 2.4-fold greater T cell density and higher clonality.

On this clone: The antigen is not known.

V is TRBV9 and J is TRBJ2-1; maybe TRBD2 (6 bases). Sequencing was done on a sample of breast tumor tissue. This TCR was recovered from a person aged 65-85 years with breast cancer. CDR3 residues: CASSVLAELQYNEQFF. The CDR3 nucleotides read TGTGCCAGCAGCGTATTAGCGGAATTGCAATACAATGAGCAGTTCTTC.